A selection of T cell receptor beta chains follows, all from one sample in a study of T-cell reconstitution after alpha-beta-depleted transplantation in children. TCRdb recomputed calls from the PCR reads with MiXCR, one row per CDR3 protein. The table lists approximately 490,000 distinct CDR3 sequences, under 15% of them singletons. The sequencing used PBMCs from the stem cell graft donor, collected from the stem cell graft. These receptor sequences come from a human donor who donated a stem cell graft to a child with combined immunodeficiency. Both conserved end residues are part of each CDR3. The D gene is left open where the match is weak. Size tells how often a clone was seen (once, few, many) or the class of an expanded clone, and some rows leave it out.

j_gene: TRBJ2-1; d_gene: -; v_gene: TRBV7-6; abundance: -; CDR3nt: TGTGCCAGCAGCTTAGCCGGGACACATTTGGGTTTTGAGCAGTTCTTC; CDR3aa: CASSLAGTHLGFEQFF
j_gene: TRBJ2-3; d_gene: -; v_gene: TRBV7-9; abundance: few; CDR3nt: TGTGCCAGCAGCCCCCGCGGCGGAGTTAACACAGATACGCAGTATTTT; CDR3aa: CASSPRGGVNTDTQYF
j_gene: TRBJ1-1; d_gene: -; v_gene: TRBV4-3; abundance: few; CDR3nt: TGCGCCAGCAGCCAAAGACAGGCTTTGAACACTGAAGCTTTCTTT; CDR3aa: CASSQRQALNTEAFF
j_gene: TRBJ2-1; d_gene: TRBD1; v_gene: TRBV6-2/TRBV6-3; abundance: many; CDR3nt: TGTGCCAGCAGTGCGATCGACAGGGGGACTATGGATGAGCAGTTCTTC; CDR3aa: CASSAIDRGTMDEQFF
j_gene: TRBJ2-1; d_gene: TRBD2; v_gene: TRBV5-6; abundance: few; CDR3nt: TGTGCCAGCAGCTTGCTTAAGGTAGCGGGAGGTTATGAGCAGTTCTTC; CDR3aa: CASSLLKVAGGYEQFF
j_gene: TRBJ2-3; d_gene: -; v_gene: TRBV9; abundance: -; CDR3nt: TGTGCCAGCAGCGTAGAGGTTCTAGCAGTGCAGTATTTT; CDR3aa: CASSVEVLAVQYF
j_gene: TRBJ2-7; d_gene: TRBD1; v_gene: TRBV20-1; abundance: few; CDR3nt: TGCAGTGCTTCTACAGGGGACGAGCAGTACTTC; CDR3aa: CSASTGDEQYF
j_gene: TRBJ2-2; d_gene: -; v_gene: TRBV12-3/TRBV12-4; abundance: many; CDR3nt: TGTGCCAGCAGTCCGGGACGCCGGGCCGGGGAGCTGTTTTTT; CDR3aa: CASSPGRRAGELFF
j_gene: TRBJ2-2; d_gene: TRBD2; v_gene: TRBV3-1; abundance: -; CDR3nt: TGTGCCAGCAGCCAAGGAGCGGGGGTTACCGGGGAGCTGTTTTTT; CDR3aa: CASSQGAGVTGELFF
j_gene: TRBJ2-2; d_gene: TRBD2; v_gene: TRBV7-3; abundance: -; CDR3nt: TGTGCCAGCAGCTTAAGTGTCTTAGCGGGGGGGCTCGACACCGGGGAGCTGTTTTTT; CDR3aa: CASSLSVLAGGLDTGELFF
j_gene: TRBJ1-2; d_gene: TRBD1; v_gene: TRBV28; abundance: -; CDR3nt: TGTGCCAGCAGCTCCGGGACAGTGATCCCTTCCACCTTC; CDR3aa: CASSSGTVIPSTF
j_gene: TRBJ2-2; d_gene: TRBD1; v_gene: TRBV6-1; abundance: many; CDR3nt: TGTGCCAGTAACCGGGACAGGGTGAACACCGGGGAGCTGTTTTTT; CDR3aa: CASNRDRVNTGELFF
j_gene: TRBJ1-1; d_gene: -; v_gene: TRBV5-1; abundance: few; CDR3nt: TGCGCCAGCAGCTTGGCCGGAGAGAGTTCGGAAGCTTTCTTT; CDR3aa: CASSLAGESSEAFF
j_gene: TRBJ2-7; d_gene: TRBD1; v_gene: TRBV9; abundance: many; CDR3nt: TGTGCCAGCAGCACGGGACAGGGTATAAACGAGCAGTACTTC; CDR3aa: CASSTGQGINEQYF
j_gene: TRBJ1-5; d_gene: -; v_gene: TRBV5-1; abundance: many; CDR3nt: TGCGCCAGCAGCCTTGGACCGGCGGGTCAGCCCCAGCATTTT; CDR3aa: CASSLGPAGQPQHF
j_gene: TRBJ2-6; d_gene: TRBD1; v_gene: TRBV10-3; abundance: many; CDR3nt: TGTGCCATCAGTGAATCAAAGGGGACAGGGTTTTTTTCTGGGGCCAACGTCCTGACTTTC; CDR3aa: CAISESKGTGFFSGANVLTF
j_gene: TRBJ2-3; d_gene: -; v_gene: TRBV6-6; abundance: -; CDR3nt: TGTGCCAGCAGTTACGTTGTGGCAGATACGCAGTATTTT; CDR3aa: CASSYVVADTQYF
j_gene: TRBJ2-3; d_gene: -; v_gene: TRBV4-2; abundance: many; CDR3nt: TGTGCCAGCAGCCAAGAGGCGGGACTTAGCACAGATACGCAGTATTTT; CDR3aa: CASSQEAGLSTDTQYF
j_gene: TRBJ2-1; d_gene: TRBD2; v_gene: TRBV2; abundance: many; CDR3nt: TGTGCCAGCAGTGAAGGACTAGCGGACAATGAGCAGTTCTTC; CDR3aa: CASSEGLADNEQFF
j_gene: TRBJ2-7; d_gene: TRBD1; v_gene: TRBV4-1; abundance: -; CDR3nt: TGCGCCAGCAGCCTTTCGGACAGGGGTGACTACGAGCAGTACTTC; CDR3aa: CASSLSDRGDYEQYF
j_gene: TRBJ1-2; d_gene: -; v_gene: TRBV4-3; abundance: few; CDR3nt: TGCGCCAGCAGCCAAGCGTTGAGGGTTAACTATGGCTACACCTTC; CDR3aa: CASSQALRVNYGYTF
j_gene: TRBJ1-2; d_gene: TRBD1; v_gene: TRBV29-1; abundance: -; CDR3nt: TGCAGCGTTGAAGGGGGTCGACAGGGGTATGGCTACACCTTC; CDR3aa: CSVEGGRQGYGYTF
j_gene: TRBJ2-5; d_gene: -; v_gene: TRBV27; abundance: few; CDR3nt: TGTGCCAGCAGTCCACGGGACAACGAAGAGACCCAGTACTTC; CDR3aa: CASSPRDNEETQYF
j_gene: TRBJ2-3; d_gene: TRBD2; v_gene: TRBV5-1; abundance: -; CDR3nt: TGCGCCAGCAGCTTGGTCACTAGCGGGAGTTGGGCCGTAGATACGCAGTATTTT; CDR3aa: CASSLVTSGSWAVDTQYF
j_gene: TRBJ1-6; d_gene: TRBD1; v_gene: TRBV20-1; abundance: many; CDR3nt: TGCAGTGCTAGAACCGGGACAGGGGGTCATTCACCCCTCCACTTT; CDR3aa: CSARTGTGGHSPLHF
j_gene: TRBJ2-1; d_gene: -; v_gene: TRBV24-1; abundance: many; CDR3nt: TGTGCCACCAGTGATCGGGCGGATCACTACAATGAGCAGTTCTTC; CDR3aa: CATSDRADHYNEQFF
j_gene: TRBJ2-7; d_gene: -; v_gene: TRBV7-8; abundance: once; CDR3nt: TGTGCCAGCAGCTTACAGCCCCGCTACGAGCAGTACTTC; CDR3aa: CASSLQPRYEQYF
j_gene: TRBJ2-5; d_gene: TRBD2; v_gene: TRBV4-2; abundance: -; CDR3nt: TGTGCCAGCAGCCAAGATCGGGCTAGCGGGGGGGCCGAGGAGACCCAGTACTTC; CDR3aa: CASSQDRASGGAEETQYF
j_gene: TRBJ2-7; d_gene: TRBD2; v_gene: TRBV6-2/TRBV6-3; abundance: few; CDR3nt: TGTGCCAGCAGCGAACCGGGGGGGCTCGAGCAGTACTTC; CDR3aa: CASSEPGGLEQYF
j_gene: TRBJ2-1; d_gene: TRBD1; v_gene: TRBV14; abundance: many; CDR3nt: TGTGCCAGCAGCCAAGATTTAGGGACAGCCTACAATGAGCAGTTCTTC; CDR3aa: CASSQDLGTAYNEQFF
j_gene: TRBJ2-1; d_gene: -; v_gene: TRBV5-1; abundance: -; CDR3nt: TGCGCCAGCAGCTTAACTAGAGAGGGCAGTGAGCAGTTCTTC; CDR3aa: CASSLTREGSEQFF
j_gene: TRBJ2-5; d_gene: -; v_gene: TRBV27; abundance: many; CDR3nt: TGTGCCAGCAGTTTGGGAACAGGGAGCCCTCAAGAGACCCAGTACTTC; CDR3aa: CASSLGTGSPQETQYF
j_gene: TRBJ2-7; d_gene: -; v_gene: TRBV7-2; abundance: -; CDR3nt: TGTGCCAGCAGCTTAGATTTCAGGGTCAACGAGCAGTACTTC; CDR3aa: CASSLDFRVNEQYF
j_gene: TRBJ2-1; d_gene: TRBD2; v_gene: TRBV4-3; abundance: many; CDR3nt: TGCGCCAGCAGCCAAGAATCGGTGCTAGCGGGAGACAATGAGCAGTTCTTC; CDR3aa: CASSQESVLAGDNEQFF
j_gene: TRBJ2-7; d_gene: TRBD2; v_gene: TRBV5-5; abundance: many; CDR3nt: TGTGCCAGCAGCGTAGCGGGGGGAACGTACGAGCAGTACTTC; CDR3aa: CASSVAGGTYEQYF
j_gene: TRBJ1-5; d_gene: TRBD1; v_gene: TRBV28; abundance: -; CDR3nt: TGTGCCAGCAGTTCCTTCTGGACAGGGACCGGTCAGCCCCAGCATTTT; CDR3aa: CASSSFWTGTGQPQHF
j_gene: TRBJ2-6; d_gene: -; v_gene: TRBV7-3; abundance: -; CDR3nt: TGTGCCAGCAGCCCTTACGGGGGGCTCGGGGCCAACGTCCTGACTTTC; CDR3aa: CASSPYGGLGANVLTF
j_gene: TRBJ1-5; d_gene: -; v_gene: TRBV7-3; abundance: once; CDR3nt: TGTGCCAGCAGCTTAGGGGGCCCTGATCAGCCCCAGCATTTT; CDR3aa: CASSLGGPDQPQHF
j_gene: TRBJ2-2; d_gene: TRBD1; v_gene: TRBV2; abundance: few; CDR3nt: TGTGCCAGCAGGAGGGGGCACGCAAGGAACACCGGGGAGCTGTTTTTT; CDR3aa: CASRRGHARNTGELFF
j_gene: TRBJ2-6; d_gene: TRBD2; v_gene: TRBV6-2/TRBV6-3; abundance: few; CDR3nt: TGTGCCAGCAGTTATCCGACTAGCGGGGCTATAAGTGGGGCCAACGTCCTGACTTTC; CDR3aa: CASSYPTSGAISGANVLTF
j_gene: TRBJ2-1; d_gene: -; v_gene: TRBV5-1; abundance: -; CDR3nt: TGCGCCAGCAGCTTGGTTCGGGGCGGGTTAGAGCAGTTCTTC; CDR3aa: CASSLVRGGLEQFF
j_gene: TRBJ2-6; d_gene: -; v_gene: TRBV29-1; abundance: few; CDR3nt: TGCAGCGCCCGTCCTTCTGGGGCCAACGTCCTGACTTTC; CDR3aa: CSARPSGANVLTF
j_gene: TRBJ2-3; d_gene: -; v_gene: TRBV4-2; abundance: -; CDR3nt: TGTGCCAGCAGCCAAGAAGGGCGCCAGTCAGATACGCAGTATTTT; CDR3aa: CASSQEGRQSDTQYF
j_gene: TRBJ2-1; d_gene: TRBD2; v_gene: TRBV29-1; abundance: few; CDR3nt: TGCAGCGTTGATTTGAGCGGGAGTGGCAATGAGCAGTTCTTC; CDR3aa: CSVDLSGSGNEQFF
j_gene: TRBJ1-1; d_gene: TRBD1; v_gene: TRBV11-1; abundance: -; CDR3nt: TGTGCCAGCAGCCGCCGGGGACAGAAGAACACTGAAGCTTTCTTT; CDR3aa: CASSRRGQKNTEAFF
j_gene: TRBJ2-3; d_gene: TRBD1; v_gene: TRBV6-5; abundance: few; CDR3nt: TGTGCCAGCAGTTACGGGGGACAGCCTGGCACGGATACGCAGTATTTT; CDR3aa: CASSYGGQPGTDTQYF
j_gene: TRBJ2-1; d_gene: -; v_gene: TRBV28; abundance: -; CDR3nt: TGTGCCAGCAGTCCTACTACCGATGAGCAGTTCTTC; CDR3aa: CASSPTTDEQFF
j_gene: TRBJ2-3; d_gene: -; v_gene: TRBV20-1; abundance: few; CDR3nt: TGCAGTGCTAGAGACCACGCCGTAGGGGGGCCCTACGATACGCAGTATTTT; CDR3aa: CSARDHAVGGPYDTQYF
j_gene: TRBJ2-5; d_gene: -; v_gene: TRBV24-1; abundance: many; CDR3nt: TGTGCCGTGGGAAGATCTCTTGAGGTAGAGACCCAGTACTTC; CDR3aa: CAVGRSLEVETQYF
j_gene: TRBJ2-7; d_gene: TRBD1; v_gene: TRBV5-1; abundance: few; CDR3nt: TGCGCCAGCAGCCTCGGTTACCCAGCCCTCACGACAGGGGATGGCTACGAGCAGTACTTC; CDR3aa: CASSLGYPALTTGDGYEQYF
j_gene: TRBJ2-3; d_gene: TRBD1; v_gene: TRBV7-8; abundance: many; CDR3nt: TGTGCCAGCAGCCCCTGGACAGGGGGCACAGATACGCAGTATTTT; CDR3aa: CASSPWTGGTDTQYF
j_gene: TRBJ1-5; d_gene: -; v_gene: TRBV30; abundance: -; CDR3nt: TGTGCCTGGAGTGTATCGGCTCATCAGCCCCAGCATTTT; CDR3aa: CAWSVSAHQPQHF
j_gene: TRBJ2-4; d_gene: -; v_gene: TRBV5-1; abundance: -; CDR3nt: TGCGCCAGCAGCTTGGGGACCGGTAGTGGGAACATTCAGTACTTC; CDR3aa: CASSLGTGSGNIQYF